Each of the 8 T cell receptor beta chains below was sequenced from the same sample in a study of OX40 agonist ivuxolimab in advanced cancers. Method: immunoSEQ multiplex PCR; TCRdb's copy keeps in-frame clones and lacks some. This table holds 80,000 or so clones, approximately 86% found once. The sample was CD4+ or CD8+ T cells sorted from blood, taken in a trial of the OX40 agonist ivuxolimab. The source is an adult with an advanced solid tumor such as melanoma, head and neck, liver or kidney cancer.

The V and J genes are TRBV6-5 and TRBJ2-5, with D perhaps assigned TRBD1 or TRBD2 (5 bases each). V shed 4 bases and J shed 5 bases, with 14 bases lying between them. The V gene's germline CDR1 is MNHEY and CDR2 SVGAGI. The CDR3 covers 14 residues. The CDR3 reads CASSSWDRTETQYF. The CDR3, as DNA: TGTGCCAGCAGTTCTTGGGACCGTACGGAGACCCAGTACTTC.

The rearrangement links TRBV28 to TRBJ2-5; 8 bases agree with TRBD1. The J segment lost 4 bases and the V segment lost 6 bases, leaving 7 bases of the junction unmatched. The CDR3 is made up of 14 amino acids. Germline CDR1 and CDR2: MDHEN and SYDVKM. The chain's CDR3 is CASRPRGQVETQYF. In DNA form, the CDR3 reads TGTGCCAGCAGACCCAGGGGGCAGGTAGAGACCCAGTACTTC.

This rearrangement joins TRBV6-6 to TRBJ2-3; TRBD2 matches 8 bases. The CDR3 covers 15 residues. Unmatched junction bases numbered 8, after V lost 5 bases and J lost 4 bases. The germline CDR1 and CDR2 sequences are MNHNY and SVGAGI (reference sequence). CDR3 amino acids: CASSKQAGVPDTQYF. CDR3 DNA sequence: TGTGCCAGCAGTAAACAAGCGGGAGTTCCAGATACGCAGTATTTT.

V gene TRBV9 combines with J gene TRBJ2-1; D uncertain. The V end was cut by 4 bases, the J end by 2 bases, with 4 bases between. There are 12 residues in the CDR3. CDR1 SGDLS and CDR2 YYNGEE come from the germline V gene. The CDR3 DNA reads as TGTGCCAGCAGCCCGGCCTACAATGAGCAGTTCTTC. Translated, it gives CASSPAYNEQFF.

The V gene is TRBV15, the J gene TRBJ2-5, with TRBD2 matching over 10 bases. Trimming took 0 bases from V and 2 from J; bases not matched to a gene: 6. CDR3 length: 17 amino acids. CDR1 is LNHNV and CDR2 is YYDKDF in the germline V gene (reference sequence). The CDR3 reads CATSRDPSGRGQETQYF. CDR3 DNA sequence: TGTGCCACCAGCAGAGATCCGAGCGGGAGGGGACAAGAGACCCAGTACTTC.

V and J are TRBV4-3 and TRBJ2-1; D not resolved. Germline values: CDR1 LGHNA, CDR2 YSLEER. V was cut by 3 bases and J by 8 bases, with 8 bases left in between. There are 12 residues in the CDR3. The chain's CDR3 is CASSHPSDEQFF. As DNA, the CDR3 is TGCGCCAGCAGCCACCCGTCGGATGAGCAGTTCTTC.

This chain uses TRBV4-3 with TRBJ2-5; 8 bases align to TRBD2. CDR3 length: 16 residues. V lost 3 bases, J lost 5 bases, and 11 bases stayed unmatched. CDR1 is LGHNA and CDR2 is YSLEER in the germline V gene. The CDR3, as DNA: TGCGCCAGCAGCCACTTAGGGCGGGGGGTTTCGGAGACCCAGTACTTC. Amino acids: CASSHLGRGVSETQYF.

This chain connects TRBV6-1 to TRBJ1-1, with D hard to call. The CDR3 consists of 14 residues. Trimming cost V 0 bases and J 4 bases, with 9 bases left between them. The germline V gene has CDR1 MNHNS and CDR2 SASEGT. DNA for the CDR3: TGTGCCAGCAGTGAAGCGGGAATAGGCACTGAAGCTTTCTTT. Protein product: CASSEAGIGTEAFF.